This T cell receptor beta chain was observed in a study of T cells in localized non-small cell lung cancer. Study-wide findings and caveats: Across samples, adjacent lung featured a median around 57 of the top 100 tumor clones. Density of T cells in blood, when higher, went with longer overall survival.

Produced via immunoSEQ multiplex PCR; TCRdb's table is partial and in-frame only. The repertoire holds 2,000 to 3,000 clones, with less than 30% as singletons. This clone was detected only a few times. Its antigen is not identified. The sequenced sample was normal lung tissue next to the tumor, obtained before any cancer treatment. The TCR sequence derives from a man aged 35 to 70 with stage II squamous cell lung carcinoma.

The CDR3, as DNA: TGTGCCAGCAGTGAGAAGGGGAGATCCGGGGAGCTGTTTTTT. Translation gives CASSEKGRSGELFF. The chain uses TRBV6-8 and TRBJ2-2; D may match TRBD1 or TRBD2 (5 bases each). The CDR3 is 14 residues long. The germline V and J ends were trimmed by 5 bases and 6 bases, with 13 bases remaining between them. The germline V gene encodes CDR1 MNHGY and CDR2 SAAAGT.